Following are 6 T cell receptor beta chains from one sample sequenced in a study of blood T cell repertoires in COVID-19. Sequenced by immunoSEQ multiplex PCR; TCRdb stores in-frame clones only, minus some. The table has some 110,000 clones, roughly 87% seen once. The source material was peripheral blood. These receptors all stem from a human donor in a cohort sampled during active COVID-19.

The chain is built from TRBV5-8 and TRBJ1-5; D is unclear. The ends were cut back, 4 bases at V and 0 bases at J, with 14 bases in the middle. In germline, CDR1 is SGHTS, CDR2 YDEGEE. The CDR3 runs 16 residues. The CDR3 loop is CASSPPVGLSNQPQHF. The DNA of the CDR3 is TGTGCCAGCAGCCCCCCAGTCGGACTTAGCAATCAGCCCCAGCATTTT.

This rearrangement joins TRBV7-2 to TRBJ2-3; D may be TRBD1 (6 bases). The V end lost 5 bases, the J end lost 5 bases, and 20 bases lay between the germline ends. From germline, CDR1 is SGHTA and CDR2 FQGNSA. The CDR3 loop spans 16 amino acids. Here the CDR3 reads CASSPVAGRGLDTQYF. CDR3 coding DNA: TGTGCCAGCAGCCCCGTGGCCGGCAGGGGATTAGATACGCAGTATTTT.

V gene TRBV5-8 combines with J gene TRBJ2-3; D possibly corresponds to TRBD2 (5 bases). CDR3 length: 16 amino acids. Trimming pared 6 bases from V and 4 bases from J, leaving 21 bases between. Germline lookup yields CDR1 SGHTS and CDR2 YDEGEE. CDR3 sequence: CASTLPGLHFPDTQYF. Written as DNA, the CDR3 is TGTGCCAGCACCTTACCGGGATTACACTTCCCAGATACGCAGTATTTT.

V and J are TRBV28 and TRBJ2-7; 7 bases fit TRBD2. This CDR3 comprises 13 residues. Unmatched junction bases numbered 10, after V lost 10 bases and J lost 4 bases. In germline, CDR1 is MDHEN, CDR2 SYDVKM. CDR3 DNA sequence: TGTGCCACTCTAAGCGGGACTATTTACGAGCAGTACTTC. Translation gives CATLSGTIYEQYF.

This chain links TRBV6-5 with TRBJ2-1; tentative D call: TRBD1 (6 bases). Germline-derived CDR1 and CDR2 are MNHEY and SVGAGI. The length of the CDR3 is 14 residues. The ends were cut back, 5 bases at V and 9 bases at J, with 17 bases in the middle. The CDR3 loop reads CASSRTYSGAEQFF. The CDR3, as DNA: TGTGCCAGCAGTCGAACGTATTCAGGGGCTGAGCAGTTCTTC.

The chain recombines TRBV3-1 (or the pseudogene TRBV3-2) with TRBJ2-1; 8 positions agree with TRBD1. Germline lookup yields CDR1 LGHDT and CDR2 YNNKEL (reference sequence). J lost 4 bases, V lost 5 bases, and 7 bases had no gene match. The CDR3 has 15 amino acids. This CDR3 reads CASSSRDRFYNEQFF. The CDR3 nucleotides read TGTGCCAGCAGCAGCCGGGACAGGTTTTACAATGAGCAGTTCTTC.